This note documents a single T cell receptor (beta chain) sequence. This specimen comes from a study of blood T cell repertoires in COVID-19. About the research overall: The study drew acute and convalescent COVID-19 samples from the United States, Italy and Spain. Nucleic acid was either cDNA or gDNA, and it came from T cells, B-cell-depleted T cells, or PBMCs.

CDR1 is MGHDK and CDR2 is SYGVNS in the germline V gene. V was pared by 1 base and J by 4 bases, with 11 bases between. There are 15 residues in the CDR3. Authors' methods: Reference gene primer amplification yielded estimated nucleated cell counts. Libraries were prepared by immunoSEQ multiplex PCR; TCRdb keeps only in-frame clonotypes and omits some of them. That table gives V, J and clone size, and the DNA gave D and trimming. This sample has some 370,000 clones, with 89% found just once. The sample was peripheral blood. This chain links TRBV25-1 with TRBJ2-1; D unresolved. This receptor was taken from a man aged 40-50 years with acute or convalescent COVID-19. CDR3: CASSESISRYNEQFF. DNA for the CDR3: TGTGCCAGCAGTGAATCTATTAGCAGATACAATGAGCAGTTCTTC. The full variable domain, in which reference TRBV25-1 and TRBJ2-1 provide the parts outside the CDR3, is EADIYQTPRYLVIGTGKKITLECSQTMGHDKMYWYQQDPGMELHLIHYSYGVNSTEKGDLSSESTVSRIRTEHFPLTLESARPSHTSQYLCASSESISRYNEQFFGPGTRLTVL.